The rows below give T cell receptor beta chains drawn from one sample of a study of technical replicates of blood from several donors. The table came from immunoSEQ multiplex PCR; TCRdb's copy has only in-frame clones and leaves some out. The table has about 70,000 clones, approximately 94% seen once; the top ten hold roughly 0.37%. Sequencing input: T cells isolated from PBMCs. The origin of the receptors is a human donor in good health. Each CDR3 is given with its conserved first and last residue. The order of the fields is V gene, clone size, D gene, J gene, CDR3 protein, CDR3 DNA. A D gene is named only where the DNA matches it firmly. Clone sizes are given selectively: once, few, many, or a class where the clone is expanded.

v_gene: TRBV7-9; abundance: -; d_gene: TRBD1; j_gene: TRBJ1-3; CDR3aa: CASSSQGADGNTIYF; CDR3nt: TGTGCCAGCAGCTCCCAGGGGGCAGATGGAAACACCATATATTTT
v_gene: TRBV5-5; abundance: -; d_gene: -; j_gene: TRBJ1-5; CDR3aa: CASRAQGPSSNQPQHF; CDR3nt: TGTGCCAGCAGGGCACAGGGCCCAAGTAGCAATCAGCCCCAGCATTTT
v_gene: TRBV4-2; abundance: once; d_gene: -; j_gene: TRBJ1-1; CDR3aa: CASSQESGGYTEAFF; CDR3nt: TGTGCCAGCAGCCAAGAATCGGGGGGGTACACTGAAGCTTTCTTT
v_gene: TRBV9; abundance: -; d_gene: -; j_gene: TRBJ1-2; CDR3aa: CASSLRTQGHGYTF; CDR3nt: TGTGCCAGCAGCTTACGGACACAGGGTCATGGCTACACCTTC
v_gene: TRBV27; abundance: -; d_gene: -; j_gene: TRBJ1-2; CDR3aa: CATTPWGGFNYGYTF; CDR3nt: TGTGCCACCACCCCTTGGGGGGGGTTTAACTATGGCTACACCTTC
v_gene: TRBV6-1; abundance: -; d_gene: -; j_gene: TRBJ2-7; CDR3aa: CASSAETSSYEQYF; CDR3nt: TGTGCCAGCAGTGCGGAGACTAGCTCCTACGAGCAGTACTTC
v_gene: TRBV4-2; abundance: -; d_gene: TRBD1; j_gene: TRBJ2-2; CDR3aa: CASSQAGTGTGELFF; CDR3nt: TGTGCCAGCAGCCAGGCTGGGACAGGGACCGGGGAGCTGTTTTTT
v_gene: TRBV28; abundance: -; d_gene: TRBD1; j_gene: TRBJ2-7; CDR3aa: CASSSGTEKTEQYF; CDR3nt: TGTGCCAGCAGTTCCGGGACAGAGAAGACCGAGCAGTACTTC
v_gene: TRBV9; abundance: -; d_gene: -; j_gene: TRBJ2-2; CDR3aa: CASSVGGLGELFF; CDR3nt: TGTGCCAGCAGCGTAGGGGGGCTCGGGGAGCTGTTTTTT
v_gene: TRBV5-1; abundance: -; d_gene: -; j_gene: TRBJ2-1; CDR3aa: CASSRGWESSYNEQFF; CDR3nt: TGCGCCAGCAGCCGGGGTTGGGAAAGCTCCTACAATGAGCAGTTCTTC
v_gene: TRBV7-9; abundance: -; d_gene: -; j_gene: TRBJ2-7; CDR3aa: CASSLEGLSYEQYF; CDR3nt: TGTGCCAGCAGCTTAGAGGGGCTCTCATACGAGCAGTACTTC
v_gene: TRBV4-1; abundance: -; d_gene: -; j_gene: TRBJ2-7; CDR3aa: CASSQGTLNEQYF; CDR3nt: TGCGCCAGCAGCCAAGGCACCCTAAACGAGCAGTACTTC
v_gene: TRBV6-5; abundance: -; d_gene: TRBD1; j_gene: TRBJ1-2; CDR3aa: CASTTGDGYTF; CDR3nt: TGTGCCAGCACCACAGGGGATGGCTACACCTTC
v_gene: TRBV27; abundance: -; d_gene: -; j_gene: TRBJ2-2; CDR3aa: CASSPGGGGTGELFF; CDR3nt: TGTGCCAGCAGTCCGGGCGGAGGAGGAACCGGGGAGCTGTTTTTT
v_gene: TRBV7-2; abundance: -; d_gene: TRBD2; j_gene: TRBJ2-5; CDR3aa: CASSSIAGSYQETQYF; CDR3nt: TGTGCCAGCAGCTCCATAGCGGGATCGTACCAAGAGACCCAGTACTTC
v_gene: TRBV4-1; abundance: -; d_gene: -; j_gene: TRBJ1-4; CDR3aa: CASSAGGGNEKLFF; CDR3nt: TGCGCCAGCAGCGCTGGCGGGGGGAATGAAAAACTGTTTTTT
v_gene: TRBV10-2; abundance: -; d_gene: -; j_gene: TRBJ2-7; CDR3aa: CASQGEDYEQYF; CDR3nt: TGCGCCAGCCAGGGGGAGGACTACGAGCAGTACTTC
v_gene: TRBV11-3; abundance: once; d_gene: TRBD2; j_gene: TRBJ2-2; CDR3aa: CASSLLSGRTGELFF; CDR3nt: TGTGCCAGCAGCTTATTGAGCGGGAGGACCGGGGAGCTGTTTTTT